This T cell receptor (beta chain) was profiled in a study of cytomegalovirus exposure and HLA in healthy donors. Background on the study: Sequencing of about 179 million T cells in an earlier analysis found roughly 120 million unique TCR beta sequences.

PCR used 60 Vbeta primers and 13 Jbeta primers. TCRdb's copy holds only in-frame clones and misses some; the assay was immunoSEQ multiplex PCR. Of 100,000 to 120,000 clones in the sample, about 80% were seen once. Study outcomes and limitations: An analysis was carried out at a later point. It showed that HLA-associated TCR beta chains were more clonally expanded than equally common non-associated chains.

The CDR3 is 13 residues long. CDR1 is KGHSY and CDR2 is FQNENV in the germline V gene. Trimming removed 2 bases at V and 2 bases at J, with 7 bases between. On this clone itself: Its antigen is as yet unknown.

This TCR derives from a woman aged 55-70 years in good health and CMV-seropositive. The sample comprised PBMCs. This rearrangement joins TRBV16 to TRBJ2-7; D ambiguous. The CDR3 loop is CASSQTTPYEQYF. DNA for the CDR3: TGTGCCAGCAGCCAAACGACTCCCTACGAGCAGTACTTC.